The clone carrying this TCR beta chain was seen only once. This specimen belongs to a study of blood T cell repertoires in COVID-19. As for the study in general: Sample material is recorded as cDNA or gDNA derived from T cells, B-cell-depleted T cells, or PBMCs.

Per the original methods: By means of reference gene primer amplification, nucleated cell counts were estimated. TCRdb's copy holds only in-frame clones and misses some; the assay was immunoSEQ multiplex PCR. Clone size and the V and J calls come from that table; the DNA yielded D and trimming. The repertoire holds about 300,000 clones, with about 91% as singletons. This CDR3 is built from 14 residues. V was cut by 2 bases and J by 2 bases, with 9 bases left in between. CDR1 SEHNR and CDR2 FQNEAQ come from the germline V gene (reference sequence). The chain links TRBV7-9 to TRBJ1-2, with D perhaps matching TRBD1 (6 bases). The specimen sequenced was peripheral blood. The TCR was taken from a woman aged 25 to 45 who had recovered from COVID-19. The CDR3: CASSLSQGNYGYTF. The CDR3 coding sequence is TGTGCCAGCAGCTTAAGCCAGGGGAACTATGGCTACACCTTC.